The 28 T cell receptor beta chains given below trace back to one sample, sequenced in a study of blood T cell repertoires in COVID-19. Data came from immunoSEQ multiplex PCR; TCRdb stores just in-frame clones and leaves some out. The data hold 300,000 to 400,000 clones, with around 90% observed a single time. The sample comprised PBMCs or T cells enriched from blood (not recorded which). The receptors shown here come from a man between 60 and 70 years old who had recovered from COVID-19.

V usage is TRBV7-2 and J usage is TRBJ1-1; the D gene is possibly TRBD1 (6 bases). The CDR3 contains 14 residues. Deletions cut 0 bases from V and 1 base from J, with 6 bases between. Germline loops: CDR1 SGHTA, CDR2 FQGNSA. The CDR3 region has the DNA TGTGCCAGCAGCTTAGCAGGGGGGAACACTGAAGCTTTCTTT. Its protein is CASSLAGGNTEAFF.

Here the CDR3 reads CASSIGLAEYEQYF. As DNA, the CDR3 is TGTGCCAGTAGTATTGGTCTAGCAGAATACGAGCAGTACTTC. V gene TRBV19 combines with J gene TRBJ2-7, with D perhaps TRBD2 (5 bases). The CDR3 has 14 amino acids. The germline V gene encodes CDR1 LNHDA and CDR2 SQIVND (reference sequence). Trimming stripped 3 bases from V and 4 bases from J, with 13 bases between.

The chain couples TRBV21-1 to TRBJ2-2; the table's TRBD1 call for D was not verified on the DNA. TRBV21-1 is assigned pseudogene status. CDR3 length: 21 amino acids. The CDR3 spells CASSESWKDSRTGKMTGELFF. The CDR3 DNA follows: TGTGCCAGCAGCGAATCCTGGAAGGATAGTCGGACAGGGAAAATGACCGGGGAGCTGTTTTTT.

DNA of the CDR3: TGTGCCAGCAGCAAGGTCTTAGCGGGGGTAGTGGATACGCAGTATTTT. Translated, it gives CASSKVLAGVVDTQYF. This sequence joins TRBV21-1 and TRBJ2-3; TRBD2 is taken as the D call from the table, unchecked against the DNA. TRBV21-1 is a documented pseudogene. This CDR3 comprises 16 residues.

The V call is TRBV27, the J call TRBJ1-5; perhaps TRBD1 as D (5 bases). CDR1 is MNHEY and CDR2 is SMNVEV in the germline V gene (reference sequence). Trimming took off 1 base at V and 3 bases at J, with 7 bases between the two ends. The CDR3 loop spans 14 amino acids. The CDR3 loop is CASSLWGDNQPQHF. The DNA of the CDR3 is TGTGCCAGCAGTTTATGGGGGGACAATCAGCCCCAGCATTTT.

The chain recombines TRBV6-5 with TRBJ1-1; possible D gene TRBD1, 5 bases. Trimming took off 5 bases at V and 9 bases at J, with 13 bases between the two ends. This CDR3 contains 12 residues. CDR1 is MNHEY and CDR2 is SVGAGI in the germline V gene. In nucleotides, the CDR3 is TGTGCCAGCAGTCTCGGACGGGGGAAAGCTTTCTTT. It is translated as CASSLGRGKAFF.

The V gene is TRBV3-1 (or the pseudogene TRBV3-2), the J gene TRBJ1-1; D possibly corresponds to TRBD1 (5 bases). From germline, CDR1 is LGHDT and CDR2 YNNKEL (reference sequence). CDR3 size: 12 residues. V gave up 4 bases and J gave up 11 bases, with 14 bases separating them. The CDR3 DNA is TGTGCCAGCAGCCCGCGGGGGGGTTCGGCTTTCTTT. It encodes CASSPRGGSAFF.

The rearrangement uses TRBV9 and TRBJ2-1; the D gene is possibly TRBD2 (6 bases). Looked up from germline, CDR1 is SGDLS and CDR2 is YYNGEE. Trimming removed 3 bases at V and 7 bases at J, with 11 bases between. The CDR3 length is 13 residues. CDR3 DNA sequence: TGTGCCAGCAGCGGCAGAGGGAGGAATGAGCAGTTCTTC. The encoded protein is CASSGRGRNEQFF.

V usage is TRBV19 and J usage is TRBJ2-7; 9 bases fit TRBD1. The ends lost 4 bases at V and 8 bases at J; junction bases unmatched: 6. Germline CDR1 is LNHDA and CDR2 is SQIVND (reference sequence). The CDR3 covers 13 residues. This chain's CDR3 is CASSTPGQGKQYF. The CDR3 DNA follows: TGTGCCAGTAGTACCCCGGGACAGGGAAAGCAGTACTTC.

The CDR3 region is CASSLGPAGVAQRELFF. As DNA, the CDR3 is TGTGCCAGCAGCTTAGGGCCCGCGGGAGTTGCCCAGAGGGAGCTGTTTTTT. The chain is built from TRBV7-3 and TRBJ2-2; 7 nucleotides match TRBD2. The V segment lost 2 bases and the J segment 9 bases; nucleotides outside the gene matches: 15. The CDR3 sequence is 17 residues long. Germline assignment: CDR1 SGHTA and CDR2 FQGTGA.

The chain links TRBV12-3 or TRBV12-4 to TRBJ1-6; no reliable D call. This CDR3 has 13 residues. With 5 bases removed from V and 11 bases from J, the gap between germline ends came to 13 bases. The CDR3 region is CASSRDLRAPLHF. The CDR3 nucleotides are TGTGCCAGCAGTCGTGATTTGCGGGCACCCCTCCACTTT.

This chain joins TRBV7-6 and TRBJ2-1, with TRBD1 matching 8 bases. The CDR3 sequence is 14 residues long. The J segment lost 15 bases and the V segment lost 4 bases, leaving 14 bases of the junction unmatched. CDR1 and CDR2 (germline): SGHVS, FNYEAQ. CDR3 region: CASSSLTGALGSFF. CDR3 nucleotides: TGTGCCAGCAGCTCATTGACAGGGGCTCTAGGTTCGTTCTTC.

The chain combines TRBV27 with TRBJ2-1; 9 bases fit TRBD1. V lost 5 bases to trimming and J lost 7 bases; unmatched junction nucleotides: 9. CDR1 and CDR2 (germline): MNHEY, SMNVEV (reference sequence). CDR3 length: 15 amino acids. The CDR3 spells CASSKPGQGWNEQFF. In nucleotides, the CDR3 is TGTGCCAGCAGTAAACCGGGACAGGGTTGGAATGAGCAGTTCTTC.

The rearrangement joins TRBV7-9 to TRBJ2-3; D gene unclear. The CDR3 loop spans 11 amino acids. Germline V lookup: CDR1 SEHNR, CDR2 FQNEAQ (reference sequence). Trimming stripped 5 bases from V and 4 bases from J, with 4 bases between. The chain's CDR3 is CASSLSDTQYF. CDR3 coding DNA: TGTGCCAGCAGCCTGTCAGATACGCAGTATTTT.

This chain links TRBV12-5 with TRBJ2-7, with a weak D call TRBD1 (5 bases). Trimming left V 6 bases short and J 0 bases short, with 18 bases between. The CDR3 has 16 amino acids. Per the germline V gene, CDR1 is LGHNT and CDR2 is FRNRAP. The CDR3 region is CASGRGRQSPSYEQYF. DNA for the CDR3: TGTGCTAGTGGAAGAGGCCGACAGTCCCCCTCCTACGAGCAGTACTTC.

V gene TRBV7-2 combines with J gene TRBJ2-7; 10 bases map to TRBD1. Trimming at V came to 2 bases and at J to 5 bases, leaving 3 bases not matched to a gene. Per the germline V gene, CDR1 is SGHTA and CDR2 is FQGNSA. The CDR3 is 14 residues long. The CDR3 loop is CASSLSGTGDEQYF. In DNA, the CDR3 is TGTGCCAGCAGCTTATCTGGGACAGGGGACGAGCAGTACTTC.

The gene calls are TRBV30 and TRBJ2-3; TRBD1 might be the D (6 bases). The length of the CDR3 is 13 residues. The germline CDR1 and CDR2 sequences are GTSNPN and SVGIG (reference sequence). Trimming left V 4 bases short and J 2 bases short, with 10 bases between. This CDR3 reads CAWNGQSTDTQYF. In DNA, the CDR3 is TGTGCCTGGAACGGACAGTCCACAGATACGCAGTATTTT.

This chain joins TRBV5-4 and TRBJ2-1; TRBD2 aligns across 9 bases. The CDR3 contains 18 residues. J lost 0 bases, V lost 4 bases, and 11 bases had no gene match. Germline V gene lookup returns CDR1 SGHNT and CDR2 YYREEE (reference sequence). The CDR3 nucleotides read TGTGCCAGCAGCCCGGGACTAGCAGGGGCCTACTCCTACAATGAGCAGTTCTTC. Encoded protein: CASSPGLAGAYSYNEQFF.

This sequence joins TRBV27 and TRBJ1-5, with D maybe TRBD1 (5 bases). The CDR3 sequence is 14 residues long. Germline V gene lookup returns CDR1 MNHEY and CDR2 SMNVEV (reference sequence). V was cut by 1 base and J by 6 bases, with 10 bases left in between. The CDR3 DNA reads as TGTGCCAGCAGTTTATGGGCAGGGCGTCAGCCCCAGCATTTT. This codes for CASSLWAGRQPQHF.

CDR3 sequence (DNA): TGCGCCAGCAGCTTAATGGGGGGGCAAGAGACCCAGTACTTC. The encoded protein is CASSLMGGQETQYF. V and J are TRBV5-1 and TRBJ2-5, with 7 bases lining up with TRBD2. J lost 2 bases, V lost 2 bases, and 3 bases had no gene match. Per germline, CDR1 SGHRS and CDR2 YFSETQ. The CDR3 has 14 residues.

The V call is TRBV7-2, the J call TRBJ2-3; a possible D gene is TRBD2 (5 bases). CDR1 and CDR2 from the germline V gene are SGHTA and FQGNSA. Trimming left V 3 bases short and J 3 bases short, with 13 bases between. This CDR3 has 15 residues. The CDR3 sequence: CASSFNFGSTDTQYF. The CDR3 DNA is TGTGCCAGCAGCTTTAATTTTGGGAGTACAGATACGCAGTATTTT.

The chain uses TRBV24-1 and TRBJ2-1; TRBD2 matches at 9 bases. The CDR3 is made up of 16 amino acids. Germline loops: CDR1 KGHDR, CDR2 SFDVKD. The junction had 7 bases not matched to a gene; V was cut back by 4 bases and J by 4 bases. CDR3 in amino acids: CATSDRAGGIYNEQFF. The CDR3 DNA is TGTGCCACCAGTGACCGAGCGGGAGGAATTTACAATGAGCAGTTCTTC.

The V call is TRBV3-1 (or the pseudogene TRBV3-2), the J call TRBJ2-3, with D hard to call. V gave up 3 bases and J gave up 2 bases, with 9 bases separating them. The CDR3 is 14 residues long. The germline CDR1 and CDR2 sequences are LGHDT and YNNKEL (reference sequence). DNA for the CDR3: TGTGCCAGCAGCCAGAAGAGACTCACAGATACGCAGTATTTT. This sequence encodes CASSQKRLTDTQYF.

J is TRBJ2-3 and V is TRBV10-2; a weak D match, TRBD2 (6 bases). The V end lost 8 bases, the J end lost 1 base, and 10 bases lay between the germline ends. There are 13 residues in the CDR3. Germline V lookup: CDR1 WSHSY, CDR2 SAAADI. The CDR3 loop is CASGLAGTDTQYF. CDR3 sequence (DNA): TGCGCCAGCGGGTTAGCGGGCACAGATACGCAGTATTTT.

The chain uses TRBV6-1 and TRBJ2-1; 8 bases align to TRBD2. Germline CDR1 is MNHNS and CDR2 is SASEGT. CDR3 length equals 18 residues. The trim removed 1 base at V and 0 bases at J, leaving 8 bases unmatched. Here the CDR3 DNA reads TGTGCCAGCAGTGAAGGCCCGGGGGGGTATTCCTCCTACAATGAGCAGTTCTTC. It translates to CASSEGPGGYSSYNEQFF.

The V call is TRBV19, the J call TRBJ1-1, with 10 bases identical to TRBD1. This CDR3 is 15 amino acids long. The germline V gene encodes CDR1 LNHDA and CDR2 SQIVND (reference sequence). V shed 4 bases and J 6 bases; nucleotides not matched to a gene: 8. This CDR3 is CASSKWTGGAAEAFF. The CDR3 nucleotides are TGTGCCAGTAGTAAGTGGACAGGGGGTGCGGCTGAAGCTTTCTTT.

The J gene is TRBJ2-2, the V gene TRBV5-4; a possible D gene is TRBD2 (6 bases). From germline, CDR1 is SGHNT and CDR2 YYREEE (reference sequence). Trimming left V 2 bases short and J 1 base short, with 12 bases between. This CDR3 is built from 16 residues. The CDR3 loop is CASSFGGNRNTGELFF. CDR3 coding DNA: TGTGCCAGCAGCTTCGGGGGAAACCGGAACACCGGGGAGCTGTTTTTT.

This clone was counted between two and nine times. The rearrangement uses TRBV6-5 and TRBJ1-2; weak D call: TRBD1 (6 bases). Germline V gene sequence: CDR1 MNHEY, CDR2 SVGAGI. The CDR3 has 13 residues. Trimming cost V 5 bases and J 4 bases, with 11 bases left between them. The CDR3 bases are TGTGCCAGCAGTCCCACAGGGACCTATGGCTACACCTTC. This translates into CASSPTGTYGYTF.